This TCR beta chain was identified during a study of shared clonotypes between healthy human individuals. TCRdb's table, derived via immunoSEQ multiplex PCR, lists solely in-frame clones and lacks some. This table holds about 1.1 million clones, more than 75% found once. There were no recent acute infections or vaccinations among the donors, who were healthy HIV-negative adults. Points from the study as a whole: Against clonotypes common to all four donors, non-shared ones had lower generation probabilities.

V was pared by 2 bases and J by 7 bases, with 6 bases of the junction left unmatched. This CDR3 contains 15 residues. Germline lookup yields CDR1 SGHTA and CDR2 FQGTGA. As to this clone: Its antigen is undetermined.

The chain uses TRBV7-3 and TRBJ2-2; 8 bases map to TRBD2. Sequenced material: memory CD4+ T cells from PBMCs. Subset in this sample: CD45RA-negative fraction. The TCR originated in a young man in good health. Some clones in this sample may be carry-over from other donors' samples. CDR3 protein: CASSLVGRANGELFF. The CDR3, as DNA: TGTGCCAGCAGCTTAGTCGGGAGGGCGAACGGGGAGCTGTTTTTT. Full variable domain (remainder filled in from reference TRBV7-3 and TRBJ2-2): GAGVSQTPSNKVTEKGKYVELRCDPISGHTALYWYRQSLGQGPEFLIYFQGTGAADDSGLPNDRFFAVRPEGSVSTLKIQRTERGDSAVYLCASSLVGRANGELFFGEGSRLTVL.